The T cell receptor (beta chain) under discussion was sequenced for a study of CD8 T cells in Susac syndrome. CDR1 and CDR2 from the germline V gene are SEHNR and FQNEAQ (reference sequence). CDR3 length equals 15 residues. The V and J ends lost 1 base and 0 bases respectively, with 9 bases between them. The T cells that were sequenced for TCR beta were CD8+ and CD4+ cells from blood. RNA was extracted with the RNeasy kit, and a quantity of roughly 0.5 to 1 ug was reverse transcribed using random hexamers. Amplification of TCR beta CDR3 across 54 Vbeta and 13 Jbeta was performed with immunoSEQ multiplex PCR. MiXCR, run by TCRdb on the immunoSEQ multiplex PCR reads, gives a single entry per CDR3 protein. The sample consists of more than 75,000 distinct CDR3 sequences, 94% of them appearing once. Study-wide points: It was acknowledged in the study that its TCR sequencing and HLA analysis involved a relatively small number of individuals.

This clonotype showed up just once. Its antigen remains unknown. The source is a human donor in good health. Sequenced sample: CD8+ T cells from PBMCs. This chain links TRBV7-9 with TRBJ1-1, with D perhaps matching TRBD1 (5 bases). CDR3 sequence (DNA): TGTGCCAGCAGCTTAGTACAGGAATTGAACACTGAAGCTTTCTTT. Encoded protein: CASSLVQELNTEAFF. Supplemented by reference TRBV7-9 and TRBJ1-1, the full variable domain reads DTGVSQNPRHKITKRGQNVTFRCDPISEHNRLYWYRQTLGQGPEFLTYFQNEAQLEKSRLLSDRFSAERPKGSFSTLEIQRTEQGDSAMYLCASSLVQELNTEAFFGQGTRLTVV.